The sequence of this T cell receptor (beta chain) was determined in a study of blood T cell repertoires in COVID-19. The V and J ends lost 2 bases and 3 bases, in that order; junction bases with no gene match: 0. CDR3 length: 15 amino acids. Germline CDR1 is SGHVS and CDR2 is FQNEAQ. Method: immunoSEQ multiplex PCR; TCRdb's copy keeps in-frame clones and lacks some. The sample has roughly 400,000 clones; about 88% are singletons. The J gene is TRBJ2-1, the V gene TRBV7-8, with 11 bases identical to TRBD2. The sample was PBMCs or T cells enriched from blood (not recorded which). The sequence came from a woman aged 18-29 years who had been exposed to COVID-19. The CDR3 nucleotides are TGTGCCAGCAGCTTACTAGCGGGGGGCTACAATGAGCAGTTCTTC. Residues: CASSLLAGGYNEQFF.